This T cell receptor beta chain was identified in a study of blood T cell repertoires in COVID-19. Overall study context: The study drew acute and convalescent COVID-19 samples from the United States, Italy and Spain.

Original data processing: Reference gene primers were amplified, and this amplification served to estimate nucleated cell counts. Produced via immunoSEQ multiplex PCR; TCRdb's table is partial and in-frame only. V and J calls and clone size are those listed in that table; D and trimming were worked out from the DNA. The sample contains approximately 40,000 clones, 75% to 95% of which appear only once. The CDR3 consists of 17 residues. J was trimmed by 4 bases and V by 0 bases; bases with no gene match: 7. CDR1 is SGHTA and CDR2 is FQGTGA in the germline V gene. Sample: peripheral blood. The clonotype was recovered from a woman aged 80 or over with acute or convalescent COVID-19. The chain uses TRBV7-3 and TRBJ2-1; TRBD2 aligns across 9 bases. The CDR3 sequence: CASSLTGGSGGYNEQFF. The CDR3 DNA sequence: TGTGCCAGCAGCTTAACTGGCGGGAGCGGGGGGTACAATGAGCAGTTCTTC.